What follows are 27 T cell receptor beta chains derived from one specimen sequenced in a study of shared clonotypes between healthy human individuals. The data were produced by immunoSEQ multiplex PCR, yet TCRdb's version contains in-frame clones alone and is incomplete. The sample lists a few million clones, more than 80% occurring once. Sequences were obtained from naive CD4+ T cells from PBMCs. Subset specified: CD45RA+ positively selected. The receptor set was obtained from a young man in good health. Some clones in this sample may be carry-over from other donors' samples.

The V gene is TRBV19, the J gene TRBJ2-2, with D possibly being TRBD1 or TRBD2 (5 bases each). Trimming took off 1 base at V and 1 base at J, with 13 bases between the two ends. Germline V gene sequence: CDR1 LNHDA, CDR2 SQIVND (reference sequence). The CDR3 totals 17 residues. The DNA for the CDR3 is TGTGCCAGTAGTATAGTTTCCGGGACGGTGAACACCGGGGAGCTGTTTTTT. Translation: CASSIVSGTVNTGELFF. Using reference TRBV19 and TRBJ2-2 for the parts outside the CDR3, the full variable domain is DGGITQSPKYLFRKEGQNVTLSCEQNLNHDAMYWYRQDPGQGLRLIYYSQIVNDFQKGDIAEGYSVSREKKESFPLTVTSAQKNPTAFYLCASSIVSGTVNTGELFFGEGSRLTVL.

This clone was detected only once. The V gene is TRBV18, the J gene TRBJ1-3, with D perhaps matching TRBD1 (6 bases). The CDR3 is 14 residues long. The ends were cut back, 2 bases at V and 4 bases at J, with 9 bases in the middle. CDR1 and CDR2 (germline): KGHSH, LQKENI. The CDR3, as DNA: TGTGCCAGCTCACCAGGCAGGGGAGGAAACACCATATATTTT. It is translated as CASSPGRGGNTIYF.

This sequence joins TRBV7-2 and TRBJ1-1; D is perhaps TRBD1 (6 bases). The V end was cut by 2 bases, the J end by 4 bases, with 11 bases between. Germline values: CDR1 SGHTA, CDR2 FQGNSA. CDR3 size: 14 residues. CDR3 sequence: CASSLNRAVTEAFF. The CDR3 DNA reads TGTGCCAGCAGCTTAAACAGGGCCGTCACTGAAGCTTTCTTT.

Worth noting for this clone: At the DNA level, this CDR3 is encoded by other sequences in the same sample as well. CDR3 amino acids: CASSHGTAQETQYF. The CDR3 DNA reads TGCGCCAGCAGCCATGGGACAGCCCAAGAGACCCAGTACTTC. The chain recombines TRBV5-1 with TRBJ2-5; 7 bases are a match to TRBD1. Germline values: CDR1 SGHRS, CDR2 YFSETQ. The V and J ends lost 4 bases and 1 base, in that order; junction bases with no gene match: 4. The CDR3 covers 14 residues.

CDR3 residues: CASSLDRAVYEQFF. CDR3 nucleotide sequence: TGTGCCAGCAGCCTGGACAGGGCGGTCTATGAGCAGTTCTTC. The chain employs TRBV7-2 and TRBJ2-1, with 8 nucleotides matching TRBD1. This CDR3 is built from 14 residues. Unmatched junction bases numbered 8, after V lost 5 bases and J lost 8 bases. Germline CDR1 and CDR2: SGHTA and FQGNSA.

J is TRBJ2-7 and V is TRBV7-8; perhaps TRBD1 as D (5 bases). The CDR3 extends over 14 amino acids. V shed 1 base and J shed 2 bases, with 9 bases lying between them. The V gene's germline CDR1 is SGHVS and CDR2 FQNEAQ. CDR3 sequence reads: CASSLGRGTYEQYF. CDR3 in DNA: TGTGCCAGCAGCTTAGGTAGGGGAACCTACGAGCAGTACTTC.

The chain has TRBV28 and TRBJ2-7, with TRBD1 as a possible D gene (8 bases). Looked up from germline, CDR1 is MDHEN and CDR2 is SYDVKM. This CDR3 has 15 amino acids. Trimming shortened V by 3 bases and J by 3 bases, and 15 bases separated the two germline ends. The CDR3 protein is CASSFSQGGDYEQYF. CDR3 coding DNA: TGTGCCAGCAGTTTCTCACAGGGGGGGGACTACGAGCAGTACTTC.

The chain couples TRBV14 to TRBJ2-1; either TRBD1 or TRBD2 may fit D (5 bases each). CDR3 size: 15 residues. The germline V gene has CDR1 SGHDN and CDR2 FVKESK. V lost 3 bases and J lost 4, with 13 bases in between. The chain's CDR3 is CASSHPVGVYNEQFF. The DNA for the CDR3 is TGTGCCAGCAGCCATCCGGTGGGGGTTTACAATGAGCAGTTCTTC.

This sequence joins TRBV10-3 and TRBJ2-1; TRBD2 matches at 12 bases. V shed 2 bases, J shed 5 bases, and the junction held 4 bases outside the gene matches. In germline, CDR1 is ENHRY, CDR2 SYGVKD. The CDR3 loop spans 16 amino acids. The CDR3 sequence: CAISEVGLAGHNEQFF. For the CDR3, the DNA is TGTGCCATCAGTGAGGTTGGACTAGCGGGACACAATGAGCAGTTCTTC.

CDR3: CASSYSSGFTDTQYF. The CDR3, as DNA: TGTGCCAGCAGCTACAGTAGCGGGTTCACAGATACGCAGTATTTT. V and J are TRBV7-3 and TRBJ2-3; 7 nucleotides agree with TRBD2. CDR1 and CDR2 (germline): SGHTA, FQGTGA. Trimming at V came to 4 bases and at J to 2 bases, leaving 6 bases not matched to a gene. The CDR3 is 15 amino acids. The full variable domain, rest sourced from reference TRBV7-3 and TRBJ2-3, is GAGVSQTPSNKVTEKGKYVELRCDPISGHTALYWYRQSLGQGPEFLIYFQGTGAADDSGLPNDRFFAVRPEGSVSTLKIQRTERGDSAVYLCASSYSSGFTDTQYFGPGTRLTVL.

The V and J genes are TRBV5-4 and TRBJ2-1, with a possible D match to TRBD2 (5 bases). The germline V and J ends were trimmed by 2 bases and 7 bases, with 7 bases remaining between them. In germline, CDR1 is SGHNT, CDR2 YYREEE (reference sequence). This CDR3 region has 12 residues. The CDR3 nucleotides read TGTGCCAGCAGCTTCCCGGGGAATGAGCAGTTCTTC. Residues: CASSFPGNEQFF.

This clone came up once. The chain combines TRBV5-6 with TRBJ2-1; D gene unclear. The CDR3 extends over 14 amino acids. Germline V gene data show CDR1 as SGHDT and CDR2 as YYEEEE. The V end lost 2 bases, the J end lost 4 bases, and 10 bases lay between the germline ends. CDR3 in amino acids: CASSFRPIYNEQFF. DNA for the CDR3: TGTGCCAGCAGCTTCAGACCGATTTACAATGAGCAGTTCTTC.

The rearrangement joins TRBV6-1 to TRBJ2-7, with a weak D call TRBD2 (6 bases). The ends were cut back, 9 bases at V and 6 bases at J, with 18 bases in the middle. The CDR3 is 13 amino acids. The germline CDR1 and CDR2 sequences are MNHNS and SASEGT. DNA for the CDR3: TGTGCCAGTGGAGGGCAGGGTTGGAGCGAGCAGTACTTC. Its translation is CASGGQGWSEQYF.

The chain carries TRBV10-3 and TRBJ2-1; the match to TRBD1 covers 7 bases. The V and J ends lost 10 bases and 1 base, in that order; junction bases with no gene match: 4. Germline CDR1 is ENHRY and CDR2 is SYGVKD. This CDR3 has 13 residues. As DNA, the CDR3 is TGTGCCACCAAGGGGGCTTCCTACAATGAGCAGTTCTTC. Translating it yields CATKGASYNEQFF.

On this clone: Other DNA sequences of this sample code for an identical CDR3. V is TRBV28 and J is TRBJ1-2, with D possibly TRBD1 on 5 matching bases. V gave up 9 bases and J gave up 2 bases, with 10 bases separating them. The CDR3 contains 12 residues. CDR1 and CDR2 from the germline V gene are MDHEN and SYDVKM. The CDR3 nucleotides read TGTGCCAGTAGCGACAGAAACTATGGCTACACCTTC. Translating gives CASSDRNYGYTF.

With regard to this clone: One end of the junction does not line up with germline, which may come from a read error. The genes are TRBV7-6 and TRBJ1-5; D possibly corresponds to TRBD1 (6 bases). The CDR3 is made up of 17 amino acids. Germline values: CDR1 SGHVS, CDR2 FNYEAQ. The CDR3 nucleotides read TGTGCCAGCAGCTTGGCCGCCAATCGGGGGGGCAACCAGCCCCAGCATTTT. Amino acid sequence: CASSLAANRGGNQPQHF.

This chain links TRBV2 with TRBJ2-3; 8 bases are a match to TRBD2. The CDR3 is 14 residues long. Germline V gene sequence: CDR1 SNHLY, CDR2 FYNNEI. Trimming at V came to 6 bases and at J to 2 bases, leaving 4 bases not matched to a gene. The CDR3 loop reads CASSSAGVTDTQYF. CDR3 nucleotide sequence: TGTGCCAGCAGCTCAGCGGGAGTCACAGATACGCAGTATTTT.

The CDR3 is CASSLAGTRNTGELFF. CDR3 sequence (DNA): TGCGCCAGCAGCTTGGCGGGGACACGGAACACCGGGGAGCTGTTTTTT. The V gene is TRBV5-1, the J gene TRBJ2-2, with D perhaps TRBD1 (6 bases). The length of the CDR3 is 16 residues. Germline loops: CDR1 SGHRS, CDR2 YFSETQ. Trimming removed 0 bases at V and 1 base at J, with 10 bases between.

The CDR3 spells CASSIRDGEAFF. CDR3 in DNA: TGTGCCAGCAGCATACGGGACGGTGAAGCTTTCTTT. The rearrangement joins TRBV7-9 to TRBJ1-1, with a tentative D call TRBD1 (5 bases). The CDR3 is made up of 12 amino acids. Germline V gene lookup returns CDR1 SEHNR and CDR2 FQNEAQ (reference sequence). V was pared by 5 bases and J by 7 bases, with 11 bases between.

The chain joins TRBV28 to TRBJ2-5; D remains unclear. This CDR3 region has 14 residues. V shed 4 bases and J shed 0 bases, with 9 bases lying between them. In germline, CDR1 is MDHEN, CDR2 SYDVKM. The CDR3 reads CASSSPRDQETQYF. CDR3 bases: TGTGCCAGCAGTTCCCCAAGGGACCAAGAGACCCAGTACTTC.

Here the CDR3 reads CASSQDWGRNEKLFF. The CDR3, as DNA: TGCGCCAGCAGCCAAGATTGGGGGAGGAATGAAAAACTGTTTTTT. The V call is TRBV4-3, the J call TRBJ1-4; the D gene is possibly TRBD1 (5 bases). Germline V gene data show CDR1 as LGHNA and CDR2 as YSLEER. This CDR3 is 15 amino acids long. Between the trimmed V and J ends, which lost 0 bases and 5 bases, there was a span of 10 bases.

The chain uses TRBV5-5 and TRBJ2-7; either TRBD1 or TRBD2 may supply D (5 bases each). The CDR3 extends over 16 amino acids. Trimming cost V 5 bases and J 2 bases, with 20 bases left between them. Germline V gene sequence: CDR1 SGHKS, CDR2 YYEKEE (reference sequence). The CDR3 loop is CASRGTPVLPTYEQYF. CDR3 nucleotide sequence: TGTGCCAGCAGGGGGACCCCGGTGCTGCCGACCTACGAGCAGTACTTC.

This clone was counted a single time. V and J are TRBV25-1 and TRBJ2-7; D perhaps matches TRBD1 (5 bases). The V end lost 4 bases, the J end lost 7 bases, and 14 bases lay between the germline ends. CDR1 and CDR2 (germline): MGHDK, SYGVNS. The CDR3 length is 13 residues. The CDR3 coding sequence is TGTGCCAGCAGTGTGGGGCTTGCGTTTGAGCAGTACTTC. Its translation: CASSVGLAFEQYF.

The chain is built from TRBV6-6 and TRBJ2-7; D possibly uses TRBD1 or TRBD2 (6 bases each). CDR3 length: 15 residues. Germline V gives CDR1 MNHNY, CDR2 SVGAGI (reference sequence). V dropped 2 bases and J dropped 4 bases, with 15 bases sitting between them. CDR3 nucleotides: TGTGCCAGCAGTTACACTGGGGGGCGCGGGTACGAGCAGTACTTC. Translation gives CASSYTGGRGYEQYF.

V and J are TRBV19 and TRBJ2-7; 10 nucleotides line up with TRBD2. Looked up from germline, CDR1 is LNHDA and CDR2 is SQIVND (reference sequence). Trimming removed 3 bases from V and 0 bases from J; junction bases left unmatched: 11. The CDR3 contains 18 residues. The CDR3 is CASSIRASGSPPSYEQYF. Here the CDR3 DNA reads TGTGCCAGTAGTATCCGAGCTAGCGGGAGCCCGCCCTCCTACGAGCAGTACTTC.

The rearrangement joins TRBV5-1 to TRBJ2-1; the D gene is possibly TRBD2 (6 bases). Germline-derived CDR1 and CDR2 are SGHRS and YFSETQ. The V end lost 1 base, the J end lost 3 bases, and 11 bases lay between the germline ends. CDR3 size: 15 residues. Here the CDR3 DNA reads TGCGCCAGCAGCTTGACAGCGGGCGACTACAATGAGCAGTTCTTC. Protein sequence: CASSLTAGDYNEQFF. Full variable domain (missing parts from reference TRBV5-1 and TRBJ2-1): KAGVTQTPRYLIKTRGQQVTLSCSPISGHRSVSWYQQTPGQGLQFLFEYFSETQRNKGNFPGRFSGRQFSNSRSEMNVSTLELGDSALYLCASSLTAGDYNEQFFGPGTRLTVL.

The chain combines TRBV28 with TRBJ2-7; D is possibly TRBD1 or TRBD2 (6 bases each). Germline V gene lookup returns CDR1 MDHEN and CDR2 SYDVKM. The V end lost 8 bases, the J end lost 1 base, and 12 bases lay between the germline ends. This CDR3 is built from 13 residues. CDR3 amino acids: CASGRGASYEQYF. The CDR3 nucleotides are TGTGCCAGCGGAAGGGGGGCTTCCTACGAGCAGTACTTC.